These 25 T cell receptor beta chains originate from one sample sequenced in a study of blood T cell repertoires in COVID-19. The table came from immunoSEQ multiplex PCR; TCRdb's copy has only in-frame clones and leaves some out. The sample yields over 120,000 clones, over 70% seen once. The sample consisted of peripheral blood. These TCRs come from an older woman with acute or convalescent COVID-19.

The chain recombines TRBV28 with TRBJ1-5, with unresolved D. CDR1 MDHEN and CDR2 SYDVKM come from the germline V gene. The CDR3 is 15 amino acids. Trimming removed 7 bases at V and 1 base at J, with 14 bases between. The CDR3, as DNA: TGTGCCAGCAAAACCACCTCGCTAAGCAATCAGCCCCAGCATTTT. Its translation: CASKTTSLSNQPQHF.

This clone showed up just once. This rearrangement joins TRBV18 to TRBJ2-4, with 7 bases aligning to TRBD1. V lost 6 bases to trimming and J lost 2 bases; unmatched junction nucleotides: 7. This CDR3 comprises 15 residues. CDR1 KGHSH and CDR2 LQKENI come from the germline V gene. CDR3 bases: TGTGCCAGCTCCCAGGACAGGATACCCAAAAACATTCAGTACTTC. This encodes CASSQDRIPKNIQYF.

The chain links TRBV5-1 to TRBJ2-3; TRBD2 agrees at 7 bases. V trimming: 4 bases; J trimming: 3 bases; junction bases outside the gene matches: 11. Germline V gene data show CDR1 as SGHRS and CDR2 as YFSETQ. The CDR3 is made up of 16 amino acids. Here the CDR3 reads CASSPVVWGGTDTQYF. CDR3 DNA: TGCGCCAGCAGCCCGGTGGTGTGGGGGGGAACAGATACGCAGTATTTT.

CDR3 bases: TGTGCCAGCTCATTTAAGGGACAGGGGTCGGCCGAGCAGTACTTC. It specifies CASSFKGQGSAEQYF. The chain uses TRBV18 and TRBJ2-7, with 10 positions matching TRBD1. CDR3 length: 15 residues. Germline-derived CDR1 and CDR2 are KGHSH and LQKENI. After removal of 5 bases from V and 6 bases from J, the junction contained 10 bases not matched to a gene.

This chain connects TRBV19 to TRBJ1-4, with TRBD1 matching over 8 bases. Germline CDR1 is LNHDA and CDR2 is SQIVND (reference sequence). This CDR3 has 15 amino acids. Trimming took 5 bases from V and 8 from J; bases not matched to a gene: 10. In nucleotides, the CDR3 is TGTGCCAGTAGTCCCCGTACAGGGGGGGGCGAAAAACTGTTTTTT. Translating gives CASSPRTGGGEKLFF.

This chain uses TRBV30 with TRBJ1-4; the match to TRBD1 covers 7 bases. The V gene's germline CDR1 is GTSNPN and CDR2 SVGIG (reference sequence). The CDR3 length is 14 residues. V shed 5 bases and J 5 bases; nucleotides not matched to a gene: 8. CDR3 amino acids: CAWGPGTVNEKLFF. CDR3 DNA sequence: TGTGCCTGGGGTCCCGGGACAGTGAATGAAAAACTGTTTTTT.

V usage is TRBV3-1 (or the pseudogene TRBV3-2) and J usage is TRBJ2-1, with 9 bases matching TRBD2. J was trimmed by 7 bases and V by 6 bases; bases with no gene match: 13. CDR1 is LGHDT and CDR2 is YNNKEL in the germline V gene (reference sequence). The CDR3 is 16 amino acids. The CDR3 sequence: CASSLSRGRAANEQFF. The CDR3 coding sequence is TGTGCCAGCAGTCTCAGCCGCGGGAGGGCCGCGAATGAGCAGTTCTTC.

The CDR3 DNA sequence: TGTGCCAGCAGTTACAAGCCAGGGGAATACGAGCAGTACTTC. It translates to CASSYKPGEYEQYF. The chain carries TRBV6-6 and TRBJ2-7; TRBD1 might be the D (6 bases). The CDR3 is 14 residues long. V lost 2 bases and J 4 bases, leaving 12 bases between the germline ends. The germline V gene has CDR1 MNHNY and CDR2 SVGAGI (reference sequence).

This sequence joins TRBV7-8 and TRBJ2-7, with TRBD2 identical over 7 bases. V gave up 4 bases and J gave up 6 bases; unmatched junction bases: 9. CDR3 length equals 14 residues. Germline CDR1 SGHVS, CDR2 FQNEAQ. CDR3 sequence reads: CASSSLRLASEQYF. In nucleotides, the CDR3 is TGTGCCAGCAGCTCCCTAAGACTAGCCTCCGAGCAGTACTTC.

CDR3 coding DNA: TGTGCCAGCAGCTCCACTAGCGGCACGGCCTCCTACAATGAGCAGTTCTTC. Protein product: CASSSTSGTASYNEQFF. The chain combines TRBV7-6 with TRBJ2-1; 8 bases fit TRBD2. With V trimmed by 4 bases and J by 0 bases, 8 bases remained unmatched. Germline V gene sequence: CDR1 SGHVS, CDR2 FNYEAQ. This CDR3 is built from 17 residues. The full variable domain, rest sourced from reference TRBV7-6 and TRBJ2-1, is GAGVSQSPRYKVTKRGQDVALRCDPISGHVSLYWYRQALGQGPEFLTYFNYEAQQDKSGLPNDRFSAERPEGSISTLTIQRTEQRDSAMYRCASSSTSGTASYNEQFFGPGTRLTVL.

The chain carries TRBV30 and TRBJ2-3, with D possibly being TRBD1 (5 bases). Deletions cut 4 bases from V and 2 bases from J, with 13 bases between. This CDR3 has 14 residues. The V gene's germline CDR1 is GTSNPN and CDR2 SVGIG (reference sequence). CDR3 nucleotide sequence: TGTGCCTGGATCCGACAGCCAGACACAGATACGCAGTATTTT. This sequence encodes CAWIRQPDTDTQYF.

The rearrangement links TRBV18 to TRBJ2-7; no clear D gene. The length of the CDR3 is 13 residues. Trimming pared 4 bases from V and 1 base from J, leaving 8 bases between. CDR1 and CDR2 from the germline V gene are KGHSH and LQKENI. CDR3 nucleotides: TGTGCCAGCTCACAAGCTACGTCCTACGAGCAGTACTTC. It translates to CASSQATSYEQYF.

This sequence joins TRBV10-1 and TRBJ1-2; D might be TRBD1 (6 bases). The CDR3 runs 13 residues. Germline CDR1 is WNHNN and CDR2 is SYGVQD (reference sequence). The V and J ends lost 4 bases and 7 bases respectively, with 13 bases between them. CDR3: CASSADREVGYTF. The CDR3 region has the DNA TGCGCCAGCAGTGCGGACAGAGAAGTTGGCTACACCTTC.

The genes are TRBV19 and TRBJ1-2; D is unresolved. Germline CDR1 LNHDA, CDR2 SQIVND (reference sequence). Trimming left V 8 bases short and J 5 bases short, with 24 bases between. The length of the CDR3 is 16 residues. The CDR3 bases are TGTGCCAGTGGCCACGTAGCGACACGGGAGAAGTATGGCTACACCTTC. Protein: CASGHVATREKYGYTF.

The chain couples TRBV10-1 to TRBJ1-6; 7 nucleotides agree with TRBD1. The germline V gene has CDR1 WNHNN and CDR2 SYGVQD (reference sequence). Trimming at V came to 2 bases and at J to 10 bases, leaving 5 bases not matched to a gene. This CDR3 is 14 amino acids long. DNA of the CDR3: TGCGCCAGCAGTGAGACAGGGGTAGGATCACCCCTCCACTTT. It specifies CASSETGVGSPLHF.

The chain has TRBV3-1 (or the pseudogene TRBV3-2) and TRBJ2-1; 7 nucleotides agree with TRBD2. CDR1 and CDR2 (germline): LGHDT, YNNKEL (reference sequence). With 4 bases clipped from V and 0 bases from J, the junction kept 6 bases outside the gene matches. This CDR3 spans 16 amino acids. The CDR3 loop reads CASSRAGGSSYNEQFF. The CDR3 nucleotides are TGTGCCAGCAGCCGGGCCGGCGGGAGCTCCTACAATGAGCAGTTCTTC.

The rearrangement joins TRBV18 to TRBJ2-7; the D gene is possibly TRBD2 (5 bases). In germline, CDR1 is KGHSH, CDR2 LQKENI. The CDR3 extends over 14 amino acids. V dropped 6 bases and J dropped 2 bases, with 14 bases sitting between them. The CDR3 is CASSRTDGAYEQYF. In DNA, the CDR3 is TGTGCCAGCTCGCGAACCGACGGGGCCTACGAGCAGTACTTC. Together with reference TRBV18 and TRBJ2-7, the CDR3 gives the full variable domain: NAGVMQNPRHLVRRRGQEARLRCSPMKGHSHVYWYRQLPEEGLKFMVYLQKENIIDESGMPKERFSAEFPKEGPSILRIQQVVRGDSAAYFCASSRTDGAYEQYFGPGTRLTVT.

The rearrangement links TRBV6-2 or TRBV6-3 to TRBJ2-6; 8 nucleotides align to TRBD2. The germline V gene has CDR1 MNHEY and CDR2 SVGEGT. The length of the CDR3 is 19 residues. V shed 2 bases and J 2 bases; nucleotides not matched to a gene: 11. The CDR3 loop is CASSYRTGTRPTGANVLTF. For the CDR3, the DNA is TGTGCCAGCAGTTACCGCACCGGGACTAGGCCTACTGGGGCCAACGTCCTGACTTTC.

Here the CDR3 reads CASSVALGQEDSPLHF. The CDR3 DNA is TGTGCCAGCAGCGTAGCTCTGGGACAGGAGGATTCACCCCTCCACTTT. V gene TRBV9 combines with J gene TRBJ1-6; 8 bases are shared with TRBD1. The V and J ends lost 0 bases and 8 bases, in that order; junction bases with no gene match: 7. The CDR3 consists of 16 residues. Germline values: CDR1 SGDLS, CDR2 YYNGEE.

J is TRBJ2-5 and V is TRBV7-9, with 9 bases lining up with TRBD2. Trimming cost V 1 base and J 5 bases; bases outside gene matches: 2. The CDR3 sequence is 14 residues long. The germline V gene has CDR1 SEHNR and CDR2 FQNEAQ (reference sequence). This CDR3 reads CASSLGLAAETQYF. The CDR3 DNA sequence: TGTGCCAGCAGCTTAGGACTAGCGGCGGAGACCCAGTACTTC.

The genes are TRBV20-1 and TRBJ1-4; 10 bases are a match to TRBD1. The CDR3 has 18 residues. The germline CDR1 and CDR2 sequences are DFQATT and SNEGSKA (reference sequence). J lost 7 bases, V lost 3 bases, and 17 bases had no gene match. The CDR3 here is CSASLSGTGAFRGEKLFF. The CDR3 DNA reads as TGCAGTGCTAGTCTCTCCGGGACAGGGGCGTTTAGGGGTGAAAAACTGTTTTTT.

This sequence joins TRBV7-8 and TRBJ1-3; a possible D gene is TRBD1 (6 bases). Trimming pared 2 bases from V and 7 bases from J, leaving 18 bases between. The V gene's germline CDR1 is SGHVS and CDR2 FQNEAQ. CDR3 length equals 16 residues. This CDR3 is CASSLFGSGVGNTIYF. The CDR3 DNA reads as TGTGCCAGCAGCTTATTTGGTTCAGGGGTCGGGAACACCATATATTTT.

The chain links TRBV11-2 to TRBJ2-1; no firm D call. CDR3 length: 13 residues. Germline V gene data show CDR1 as SGHAT and CDR2 as FQNNGV. The germline V and J ends were trimmed by 2 bases and 6 bases, with 8 bases remaining between them. CDR3 bases: TGTGCCAGCAGCTTAAACACCCCCAATGAGCAGTTCTTC. It encodes CASSLNTPNEQFF. The complete variable domain, with remaining parts taken from reference TRBV11-2 and TRBJ2-1, reads EAGVAQSPRYKIIEKRQSVAFWCNPISGHATLYWYQQILGQGPKLLIQFQNNGVVDDSQLPKDRFSAERLKGVDSTLKIQPAKLEDSAVYLCASSLNTPNEQFFGPGTRLTVL.

This sequence joins TRBV19 and TRBJ2-1; 10 bases are shared with TRBD2. Germline assignment: CDR1 LNHDA and CDR2 SQIVND (reference sequence). After removal of 1 base from V and 7 bases from J, the junction contained 4 bases not matched to a gene. The CDR3 spans 15 residues. The CDR3 DNA follows: TGTGCCAGTAGTATAGGAGCGGGAGGGGGGAATGAGCAGTTCTTC. This sequence encodes CASSIGAGGGNEQFF.

This clone was observed a single time. The chain employs TRBV6-4 and TRBJ2-3; 11 bases fit TRBD2. CDR1 and CDR2 from the germline V gene are MRHNA and SNTAGT. V was pared by 5 bases and J by 1 base, with 8 bases of the junction left unmatched. The CDR3 runs 17 residues. CDR3 in amino acids: CASSREGLAGRTDTQYF. The CDR3, as DNA: TGTGCCAGCAGTCGTGAAGGACTAGCGGGTCGCACAGATACGCAGTATTTT.